There are a few counts of the clone carrying this T cell receptor (delta chain). This may arise from a read error, as a much more abundant clone is one base away. TCRdb re-identified clones in the RT-PCR reads via CATT. The data contain over 2,000 delta-chain clones, 1.6% of them singletons. The data originate from a study of gamma-delta T cells after stem cell transplantation. The sequenced sample was gamma-delta T cells. This receptor was identified in a human donor. It is not recorded whose cells these are; they may come from a transplant donor.

The CDR3 nucleotides are TGTGCTCTTGGGGACCCGGCCTACCTACTTATGGGGGATACGGAGACCGATAAACTCATCTTT. It is translated as CALGDPAYLLMGDTETDKLIF. The rearrangement uses TRDV1 and TRDJ1; 11 bases match TRDD3. The J segment lost 2 bases and the V segment lost 3 bases, leaving 20 bases of the junction unmatched. Germline CDR1 is TSWWSYY and CDR2 is QGS. The CDR3 covers 21 residues.